These T cell receptor beta chains were read from a single sample in a study of OX40 agonist ivuxolimab in advanced cancers. Assay used: immunoSEQ multiplex PCR; TCRdb lists only in-frame clones, some missing. This sample has around 100,000 clones; approximately 89% occur once, and the top ten carry about 0.49%. The sample in question was CD4+ or CD8+ T cells sorted from blood, obtained in a trial of the OX40 agonist ivuxolimab. These receptors were obtained from an adult with an advanced solid tumor such as melanoma, head and neck, liver or kidney cancer. Each CDR3 is given with its conserved first and last residue. The D gene is left open where the match is weak. Not all rows give a size; the values are once, few, many and, for expanded clones, a class.

TRBV23-1	TRBJ1-1	-	-	TGCGCCAGCAGGTTACCGGGACAAGGGGCCAGAGCTTTCTTT	CASRLPGQGARAFF
TRBV7-6	TRBJ1-2	-	few	TGTGCCAGCAGCTTAGCGGTCGAGGGGCTCCTCACCTTC	CASSLAVEGLLTF
TRBV19	TRBJ2-2	-	-	TGTGCCAGTAGTACACCCGGGGAGCTGTTTTTT	CASSTPGELFF
TRBV15	TRBJ1-2	-	-	TGTGCCACCAGCAGAGGAGGAGGATATGGCTACACCTTC	CATSRGGGYGYTF
TRBV5-1	TRBJ1-6	-	-	TGCGCCAGCAGCTCCGGGACGGTCGGTAATTCACCCCTCCACTTT	CASSSGTVGNSPLHF
TRBV18	TRBJ2-1	-	-	TGTGCCAGCTCACAGGACAGCTACAATGAGCAGTTCTTC	CASSQDSYNEQFF
TRBV28	TRBJ1-2	TRBD1	-	TGTGCCAGCAGTCCGGGACAGCGAAGCTATGGCTACACCTTC	CASSPGQRSYGYTF
TRBV4-1	TRBJ2-2	TRBD1	-	TGCGCCAGCAGCGACCGGGACAGGGATTTCACCGGGGAGCTGTTTTTT	CASSDRDRDFTGELFF
TRBV4-3	TRBJ1-5	-	-	TGCGCCAGCAGCCAAGGTTCTGAACAGCCCCAGCATTTT	CASSQGSEQPQHF
TRBV2	TRBJ1-4	TRBD1	-	TGTGCCAGCAGTGAAGGAACTACAGGGGGTTGGAATGAAAAACTGTTTTTT	CASSEGTTGGWNEKLFF
TRBV27	TRBJ2-7	TRBD2	-	TGTGCCAGCAGTTTTGGACGTTTCGGGGGACTAGCGGGATACTCCTACGAGCAGTACTTC	CASSFGRFGGLAGYSYEQYF
TRBV6-6	TRBJ1-1	TRBD1	-	TGTGCCAGCAGACAAAACAGGGGAGGGACGAGCACTGAAGCTTTCTTT	CASRQNRGGTSTEAFF
TRBV19	TRBJ1-2	-	-	TGTGCCAGTAGTATGATACCTTTGAGGGGTGTGGACTATGGCTACACCTTC	CASSMIPLRGVDYGYTF
TRBV5-1	TRBJ2-2	TRBD2	-	TGCGCCAGCAGCACGGGACTAGCGGGAGTAACCGGGGAGCTGTTTTTT	CASSTGLAGVTGELFF
TRBV2	TRBJ2-4	TRBD1	-	TGTGCCAGCAGTGAGGGACAGGGGAACGGCATTCAGTACTTC	CASSEGQGNGIQYF
TRBV7-3	TRBJ2-5	-	-	TGTGCCAGCAGTTCAGGGGGAGGAGAGACCCAGTACTTC	CASSSGGGETQYF
TRBV28	TRBJ2-6	-	-	TGTGCCAGCACAAAGGGCGGCGCTGGGGCCAACGTCCTGACTTTC	CASTKGGAGANVLTF
TRBV28	TRBJ1-5	TRBD1	-	TGTGCCAGCAGCGCCCCCCGACAGGGGGCGAGCAATCAGCCCCAGCATTTT	CASSAPRQGASNQPQHF
TRBV6-1	TRBJ2-7	-	-	TGTGCCAGCGGGAGGTTAGCCTACGAGCAGTACTTC	CASGRLAYEQYF
TRBV19	TRBJ1-5	-	-	TGTGCCAGTAGAAGGGGGGGGGAAAGTCGCAATCAGCCCCAGCATTTT	CASRRGGESRNQPQHF
TRBV15	TRBJ2-7	-	-	TGTGCCACCAGCAGAGATACTGGGCTATTATCGTACTTC	CATSRDTGLLSYF
TRBV7-2	TRBJ1-2	TRBD1	-	TGTGCCAGCAGCGAACAGGGGTATGGCTACACCTTC	CASSEQGYGYTF
TRBV19	TRBJ1-5	TRBD1	-	TGTGCCACCCATCCCCCCGGGACAGAGAATAGCAATCAGCCCCAGCATTTT	CATHPPGTENSNQPQHF
TRBV7-2	TRBJ1-5	-	-	TGTGCCAGCAGCTTAGTTCAGGGCGGCAATCAGCCCCAGCATTTT	CASSLVQGGNQPQHF
TRBV11-3	TRBJ2-3	TRBD2	-	TGTGCCAGCAGCTTAGCGGGGGGGGTAGATACGCAGTATTTT	CASSLAGGVDTQYF
TRBV5-6	TRBJ1-3	-	-	TGTGCCAGCAGCCGATTGGGACCTGGAAACACCATATATTTT	CASSRLGPGNTIYF
TRBV7-2	TRBJ2-1	TRBD2	-	TGTGCCAGCAGCTTAGAGCTAGCGGGAGCGCAGTTCTTC	CASSLELAGAQFF
TRBV11-2	TRBJ2-6	-	-	TGTGCCAGCAGCTTATATGCCAGTTCTGGGGCCAACGTCCTGACTTTC	CASSLYASSGANVLTF
TRBV19	TRBJ1-2	TRBD1	-	TGTGCCAGTAGTACGGGACAGGCTTATGGCTACACCTTC	CASSTGQAYGYTF
TRBV28	TRBJ1-2	-	-	TGTGCCAAACGTCGCGGACCGAACTATGGCTACACCTTC	CAKRRGPNYGYTF
TRBV27	TRBJ2-7	TRBD2	-	TGTGCCAGCAGGTGGGTTTTAGCGGGACCCTACGAGCAGTACTTC	CASRWVLAGPYEQYF
TRBV27	TRBJ2-2	-	-	TGTGCCAGCAGTTTAAACACCGGGGAGCTGTTTTTT	CASSLNTGELFF
TRBV2	TRBJ1-5	TRBD1	-	TGTGCCAGCAGCCTGAGGACAGGGCACGCGGGGAGTAGCAATCAGCCCCAGCATTTT	CASSLRTGHAGSSNQPQHF
TRBV5-1	TRBJ2-2	-	-	TGCGCCAGCGGCCGAGGGGAGGCCCTAAACACCGGGGAGCTGTTTTTT	CASGRGEALNTGELFF
TRBV6-5	TRBJ1-4	-	-	TGTGCCAGCAGTTTATCGGGGAGTAGAGAAAAACTGTTTTTT	CASSLSGSREKLFF
TRBV2	TRBJ1-1	-	-	TGTGCCAGCACCTTGGGCCCCGGGGGGACTGAAGCTTTCTTT	CASTLGPGGTEAFF
TRBV4-2	TRBJ1-2	-	-	TGTGCCAGCAGCCAAGATGCAAGGGAGTATGGCTACACCTTC	CASSQDAREYGYTF
TRBV19	TRBJ1-2	TRBD1	once	TGTGCCAGTAGTACCACTCCATTAGGGGGCGCGGGCTACACCTTC	CASSTTPLGGAGYTF
TRBV6-1	TRBJ1-1	TRBD1	once	TGTGCCGCCGAGGCCGACAGGGGGAGCACTGAAGCTTTCTTT	CAAEADRGSTEAFF
TRBV18	TRBJ1-5	-	-	TGTGCCAGCTCCCTGGACAGTCTCGGCAATCAGCCCCAGCATTTT	CASSLDSLGNQPQHF